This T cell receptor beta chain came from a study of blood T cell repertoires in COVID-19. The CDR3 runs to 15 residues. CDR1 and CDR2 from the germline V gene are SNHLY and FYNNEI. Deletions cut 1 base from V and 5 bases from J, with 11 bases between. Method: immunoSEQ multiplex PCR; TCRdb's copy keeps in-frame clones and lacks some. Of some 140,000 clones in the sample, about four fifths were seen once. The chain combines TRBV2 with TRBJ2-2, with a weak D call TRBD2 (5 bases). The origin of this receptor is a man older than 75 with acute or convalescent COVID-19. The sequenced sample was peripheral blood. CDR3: CASSEVAAGTGELFF. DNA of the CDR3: TGTGCCAGCAGTGAAGTGGCCGCGGGTACCGGGGAGCTGTTTTTT.